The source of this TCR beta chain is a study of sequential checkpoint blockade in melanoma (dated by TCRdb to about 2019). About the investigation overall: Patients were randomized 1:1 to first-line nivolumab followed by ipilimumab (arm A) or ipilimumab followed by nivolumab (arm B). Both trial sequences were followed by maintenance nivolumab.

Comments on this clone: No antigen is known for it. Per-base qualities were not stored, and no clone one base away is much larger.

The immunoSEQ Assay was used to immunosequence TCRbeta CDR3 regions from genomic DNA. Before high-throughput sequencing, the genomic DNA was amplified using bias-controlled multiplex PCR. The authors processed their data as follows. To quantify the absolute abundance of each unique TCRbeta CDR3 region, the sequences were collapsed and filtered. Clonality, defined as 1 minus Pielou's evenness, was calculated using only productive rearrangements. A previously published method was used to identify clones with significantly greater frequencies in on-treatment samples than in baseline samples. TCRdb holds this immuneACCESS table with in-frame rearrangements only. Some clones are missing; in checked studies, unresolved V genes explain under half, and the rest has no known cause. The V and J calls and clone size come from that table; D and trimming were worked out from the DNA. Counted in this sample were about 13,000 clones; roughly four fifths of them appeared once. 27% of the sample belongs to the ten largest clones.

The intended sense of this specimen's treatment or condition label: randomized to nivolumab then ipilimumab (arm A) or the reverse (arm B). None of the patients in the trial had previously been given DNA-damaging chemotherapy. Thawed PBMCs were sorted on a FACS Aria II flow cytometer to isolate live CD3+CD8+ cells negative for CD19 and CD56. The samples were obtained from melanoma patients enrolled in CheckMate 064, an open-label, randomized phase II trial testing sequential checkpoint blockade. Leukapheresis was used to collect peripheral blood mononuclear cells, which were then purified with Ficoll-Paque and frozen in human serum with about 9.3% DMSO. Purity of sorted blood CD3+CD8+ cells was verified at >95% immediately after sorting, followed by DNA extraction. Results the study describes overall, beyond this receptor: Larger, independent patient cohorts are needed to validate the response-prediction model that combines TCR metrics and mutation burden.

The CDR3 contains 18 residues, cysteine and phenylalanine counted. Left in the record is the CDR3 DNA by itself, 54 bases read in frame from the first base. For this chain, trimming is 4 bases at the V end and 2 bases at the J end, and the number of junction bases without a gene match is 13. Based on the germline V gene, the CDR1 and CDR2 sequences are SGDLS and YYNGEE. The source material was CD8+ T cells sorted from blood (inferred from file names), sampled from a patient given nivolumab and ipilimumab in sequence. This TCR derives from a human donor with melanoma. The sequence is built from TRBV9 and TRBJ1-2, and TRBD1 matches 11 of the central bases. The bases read TGTGCCAGCAGCCACAGTGGACAGGGGGCGCGGGTAAACTATGGCTACACCTTC. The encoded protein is CASSHSGQGARVNYGYTF. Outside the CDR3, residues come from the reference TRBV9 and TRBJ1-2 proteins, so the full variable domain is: DSGVTQTPKHLITATGQRVTLRCSPRSGDLSVYWYQQSLDQGLQFLIQYYNGEERAKGNILERFSAQQFPDLHSELNLSSLELGDSALYFCASSHSGQGARVNYGYTFGSGTRLTVV.